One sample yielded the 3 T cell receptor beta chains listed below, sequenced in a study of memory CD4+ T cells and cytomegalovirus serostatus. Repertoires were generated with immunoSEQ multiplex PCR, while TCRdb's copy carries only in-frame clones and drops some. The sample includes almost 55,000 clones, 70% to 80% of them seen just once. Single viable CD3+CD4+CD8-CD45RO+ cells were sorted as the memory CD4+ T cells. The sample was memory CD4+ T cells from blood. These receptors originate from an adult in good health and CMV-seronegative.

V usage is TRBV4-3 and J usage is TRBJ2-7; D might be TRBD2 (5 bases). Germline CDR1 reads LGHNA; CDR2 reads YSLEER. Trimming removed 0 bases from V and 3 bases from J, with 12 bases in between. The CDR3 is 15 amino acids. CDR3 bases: TGCGCCAGCAGCCAAGAGTACAGCGGCCACTACGAGCAGTACTTC. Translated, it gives CASSQEYSGHYEQYF.

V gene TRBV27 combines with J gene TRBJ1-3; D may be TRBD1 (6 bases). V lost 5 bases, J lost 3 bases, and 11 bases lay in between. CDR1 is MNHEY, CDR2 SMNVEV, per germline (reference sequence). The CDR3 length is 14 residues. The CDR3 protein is CASSRGGVGNTIYF. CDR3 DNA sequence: TGTGCCAGCAGTCGGGGGGGCGTTGGAAACACCATATATTTT.

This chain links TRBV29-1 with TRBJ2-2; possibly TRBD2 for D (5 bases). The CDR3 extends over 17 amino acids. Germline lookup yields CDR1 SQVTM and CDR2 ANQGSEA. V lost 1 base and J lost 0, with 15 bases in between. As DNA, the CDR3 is TGCAGCGTTGAAGTAGAGCGGCGAGCGACGAACACCGGGGAGCTGTTTTTT. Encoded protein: CSVEVERRATNTGELFF.